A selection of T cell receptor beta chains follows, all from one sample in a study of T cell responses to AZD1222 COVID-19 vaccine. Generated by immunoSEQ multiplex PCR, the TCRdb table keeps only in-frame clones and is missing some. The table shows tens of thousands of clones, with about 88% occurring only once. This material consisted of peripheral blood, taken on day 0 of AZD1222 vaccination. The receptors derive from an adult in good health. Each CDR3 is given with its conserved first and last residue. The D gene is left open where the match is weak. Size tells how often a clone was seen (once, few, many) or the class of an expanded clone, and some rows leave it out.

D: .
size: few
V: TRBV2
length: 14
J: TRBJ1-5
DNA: TGTGCCAGCTCCCAACGGAGGGGACATCAGCCCCAGCATTTT
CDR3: CASSQRRGHQPQHF

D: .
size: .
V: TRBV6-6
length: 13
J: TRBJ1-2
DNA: TGTGCCAGCACCCTTGCAGGGCGGAGTGGCTACACCTTC
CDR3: CASTLAGRSGYTF

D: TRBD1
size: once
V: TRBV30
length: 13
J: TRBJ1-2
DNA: TGTGCCTGGAGTCCAGGGGGCTTAGGTGGCTACACCTTC
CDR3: CAWSPGGLGGYTF

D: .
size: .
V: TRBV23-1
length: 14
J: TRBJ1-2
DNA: TGCGCCAGCAGTCAAGACCCCGGCAACTATGGCTACACCTTC
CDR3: CASSQDPGNYGYTF

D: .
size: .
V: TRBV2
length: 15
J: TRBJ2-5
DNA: TGTGCCAGCAGTATACAGTCCTCCGCTAAGGAGACCCAGTACTTC
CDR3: CASSIQSSAKETQYF

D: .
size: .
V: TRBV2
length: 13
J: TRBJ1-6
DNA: TGTGCCAGCAGTGTGGAGGCTAATTCACCCCTCCACTTT
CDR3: CASSVEANSPLHF

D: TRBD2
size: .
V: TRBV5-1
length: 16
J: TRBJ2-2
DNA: TGCGCCAGCAGCGAGCTAGCGGGAGCGAACACCGGGGAGCTGTTTTTT
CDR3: CASSELAGANTGELFF

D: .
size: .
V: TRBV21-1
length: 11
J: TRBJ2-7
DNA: TGTGCCAGCAGCAAGACAGGCGAGCAGTACTTC
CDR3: CASSKTGEQYF

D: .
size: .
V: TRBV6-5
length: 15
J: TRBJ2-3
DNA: TGTGCCAGCAGTTTTTACGACACTCAAAGCGATACGCAGTATTTT
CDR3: CASSFYDTQSDTQYF

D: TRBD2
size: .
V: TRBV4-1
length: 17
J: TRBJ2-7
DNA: TGCGCCAGCAGCCAGCCCCCCCGGACTAGCGGGAGGGAGACCAAGTACTTC
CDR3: CASSQPPRTSGRETKYF

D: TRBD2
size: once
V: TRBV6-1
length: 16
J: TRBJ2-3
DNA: TGTGCCAGCAGTGATCGGACTAGCGGGAGGGTTGATACGCAGTATTTT
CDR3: CASSDRTSGRVDTQYF

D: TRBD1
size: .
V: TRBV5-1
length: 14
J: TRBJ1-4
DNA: TGCGCCAGCAAATTTGGACAGGGCGGCGAAAAACTGTTTTTT
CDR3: CASKFGQGGEKLFF

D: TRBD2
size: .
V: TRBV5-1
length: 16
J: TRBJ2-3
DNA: TGCGCCAGCAGCTTGGGGACTAGCGGGCCCACAGATACGCAGTATTTT
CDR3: CASSLGTSGPTDTQYF

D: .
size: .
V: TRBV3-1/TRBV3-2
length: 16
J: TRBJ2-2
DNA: TGTGCCAGCAGCCAACTGACAGCAGCGAACACCGGGGAGCTGTTTTTT
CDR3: CASSQLTAANTGELFF

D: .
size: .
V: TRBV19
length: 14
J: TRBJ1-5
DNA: TGTGCCAGTAGTTACGACAGTAGCAATCAGCCCCAGCATTTT
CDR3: CASSYDSSNQPQHF

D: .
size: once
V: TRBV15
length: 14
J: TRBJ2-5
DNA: TGTGCCACCAGCAGAGACCAGGGCCAAGAGACCCAGTACTTC
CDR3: CATSRDQGQETQYF

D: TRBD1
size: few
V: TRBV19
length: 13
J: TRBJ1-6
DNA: TGTGCCAGTAGTATGACAGGGGGTTCACCCCTCCACTTT
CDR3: CASSMTGGSPLHF

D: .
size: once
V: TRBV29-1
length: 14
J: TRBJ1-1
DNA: TGCAGCGCCGGAGATGGGGGCAGGAACACTGAAGCTTTCTTT
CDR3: CSAGDGGRNTEAFF

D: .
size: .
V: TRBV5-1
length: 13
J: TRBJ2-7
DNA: TGCGCCAGCAGCGCGAGGGGACTCCACGAGCAGTACTTC
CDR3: CASSARGLHEQYF

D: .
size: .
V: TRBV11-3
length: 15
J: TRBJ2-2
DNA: TGTGCCAGCAGCTCAGCCGGGACTAACACCGGGGAGCTGTTTTTT
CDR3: CASSSAGTNTGELFF

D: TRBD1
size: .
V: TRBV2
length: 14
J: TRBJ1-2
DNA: TGTGCCAGCACCCGGGACAGGGGGGCCTATGGCTACACCTTC
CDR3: CASTRDRGAYGYTF

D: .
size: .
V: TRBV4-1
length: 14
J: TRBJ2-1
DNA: TGCGCCAGCAGCCACGCGGTCTCCTACAATGAGCAGTTCTTC
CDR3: CASSHAVSYNEQFF

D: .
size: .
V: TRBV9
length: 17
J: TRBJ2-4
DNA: TGTGCCAGCAGCGTAGAAGATGGCGAAGGAGCCAAAAACATTCAGTACTTC
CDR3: CASSVEDGEGAKNIQYF

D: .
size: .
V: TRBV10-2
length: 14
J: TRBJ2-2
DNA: TGCGCCAGCAGTGAGCGACCCAGCCGCGGGGAGCTGTTTTTT
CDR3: CASSERPSRGELFF

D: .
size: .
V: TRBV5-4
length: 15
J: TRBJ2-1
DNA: TGTGCCAGCAGCGTAGCTCGGGACGGCCGCAATGAGCAGTTCTTC
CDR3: CASSVARDGRNEQFF

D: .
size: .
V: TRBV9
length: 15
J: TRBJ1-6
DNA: TGTGCCAGCAGCGTAGCCGGACAGTTTCCTTCACCCCTCCACTTT
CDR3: CASSVAGQFPSPLHF

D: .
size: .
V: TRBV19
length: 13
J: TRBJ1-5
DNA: TGTGCCAGCGGCACGTCAGGTGGTCAGCCCCAGCATTTT
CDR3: CASGTSGGQPQHF

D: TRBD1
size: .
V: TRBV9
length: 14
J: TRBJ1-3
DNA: TGTGCCAGCAGCCCCCGGGACAGGGGAAACACCATATATTTT
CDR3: CASSPRDRGNTIYF

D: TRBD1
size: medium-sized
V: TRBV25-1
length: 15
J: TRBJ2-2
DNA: TGTGCCAGCAGTACCGGGACAGGGCACACCGGGGAGCTGTTTTTT
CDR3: CASSTGTGHTGELFF

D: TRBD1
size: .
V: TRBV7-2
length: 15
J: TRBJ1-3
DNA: TGTGCCAGCAGCTTCACAGGGGGCTCTGGAAACACCATATATTTT
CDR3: CASSFTGGSGNTIYF

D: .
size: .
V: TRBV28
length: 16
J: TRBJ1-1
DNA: TGTGCCAGCAGCTCTTTTTTTACCAGGGCACGGGATGAAGCTTTCTTT
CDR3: CASSSFFTRARDEAFF

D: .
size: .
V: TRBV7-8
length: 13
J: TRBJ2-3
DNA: TGTGCCAGCAGCTTAGGCGGGGAAGATACGCAGTATTTT
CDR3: CASSLGGEDTQYF

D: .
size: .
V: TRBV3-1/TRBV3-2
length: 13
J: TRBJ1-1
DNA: TGTGCCAGCAGCCAAGGCCCCTACACTGAAGCTTTCTTT
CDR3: CASSQGPYTEAFF

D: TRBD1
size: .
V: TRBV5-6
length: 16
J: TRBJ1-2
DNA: TGTGCCAGCAGCTGGGGACAGGGGAAGCTCTTCTATGGCTACACCTTC
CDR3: CASSWGQGKLFYGYTF